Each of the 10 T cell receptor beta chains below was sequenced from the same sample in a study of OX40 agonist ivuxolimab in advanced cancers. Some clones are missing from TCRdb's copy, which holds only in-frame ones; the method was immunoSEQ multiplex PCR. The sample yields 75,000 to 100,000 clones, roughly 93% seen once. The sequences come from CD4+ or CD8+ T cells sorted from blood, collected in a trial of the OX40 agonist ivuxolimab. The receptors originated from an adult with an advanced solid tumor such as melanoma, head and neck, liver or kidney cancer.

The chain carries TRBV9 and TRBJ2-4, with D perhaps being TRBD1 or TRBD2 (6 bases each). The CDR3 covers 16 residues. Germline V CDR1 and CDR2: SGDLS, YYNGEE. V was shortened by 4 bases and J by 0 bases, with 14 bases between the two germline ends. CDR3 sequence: CASSKQGLQAKNIQYF. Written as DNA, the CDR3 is TGTGCCAGCAGCAAACAGGGACTTCAAGCCAAAAACATTCAGTACTTC.

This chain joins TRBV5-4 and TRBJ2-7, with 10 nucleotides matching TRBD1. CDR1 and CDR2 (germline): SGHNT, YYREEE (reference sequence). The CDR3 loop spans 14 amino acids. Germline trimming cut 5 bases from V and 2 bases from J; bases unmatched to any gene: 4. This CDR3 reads CASSGTGATYEQYF. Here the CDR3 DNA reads TGTGCCAGCAGTGGGACAGGGGCCACCTACGAGCAGTACTTC.

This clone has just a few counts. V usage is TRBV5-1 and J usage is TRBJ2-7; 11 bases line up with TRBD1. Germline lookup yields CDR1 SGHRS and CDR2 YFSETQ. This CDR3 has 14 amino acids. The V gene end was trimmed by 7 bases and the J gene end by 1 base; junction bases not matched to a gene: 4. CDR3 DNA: TGCGCCAGCGCTGGACAGGGGGCTTCCTACGAGCAGTACTTC. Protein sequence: CASAGQGASYEQYF.

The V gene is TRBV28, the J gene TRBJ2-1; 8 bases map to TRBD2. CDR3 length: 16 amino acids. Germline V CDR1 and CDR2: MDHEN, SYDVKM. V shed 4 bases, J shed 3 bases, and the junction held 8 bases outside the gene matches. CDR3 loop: CASSSGSAGGYNEQFF. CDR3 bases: TGTGCCAGCAGTTCCGGAAGCGCGGGGGGCTACAATGAGCAGTTCTTC.

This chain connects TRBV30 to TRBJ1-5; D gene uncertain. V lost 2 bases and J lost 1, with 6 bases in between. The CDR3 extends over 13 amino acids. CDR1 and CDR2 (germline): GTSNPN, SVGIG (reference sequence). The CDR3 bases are TGTGCCTGGAGTCGGAGAAGCAATCAGCCCCAGCATTTT. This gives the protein CAWSRRSNQPQHF.

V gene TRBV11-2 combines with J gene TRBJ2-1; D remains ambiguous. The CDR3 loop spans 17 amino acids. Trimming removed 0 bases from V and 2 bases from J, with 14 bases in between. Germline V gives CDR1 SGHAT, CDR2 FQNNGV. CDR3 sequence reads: CASSLENIPLPYNEQFF. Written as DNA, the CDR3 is TGTGCCAGCAGCTTAGAGAACATTCCGCTCCCCTACAATGAGCAGTTCTTC.

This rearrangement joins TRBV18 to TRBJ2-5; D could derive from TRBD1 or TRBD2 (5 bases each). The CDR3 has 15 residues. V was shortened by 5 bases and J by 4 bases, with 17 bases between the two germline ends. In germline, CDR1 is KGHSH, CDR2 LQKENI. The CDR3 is CASSLTGTTGETQYF. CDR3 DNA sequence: TGTGCCAGCTCATTAACCGGGACCACGGGAGAGACCCAGTACTTC.

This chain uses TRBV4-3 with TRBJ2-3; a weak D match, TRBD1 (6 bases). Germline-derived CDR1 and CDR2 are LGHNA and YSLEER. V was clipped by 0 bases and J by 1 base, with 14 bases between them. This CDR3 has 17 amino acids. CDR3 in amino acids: CASSQEPTGSGTDTQYF. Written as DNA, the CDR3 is TGCGCCAGCAGCCAAGAACCCACAGGGTCTGGCACAGATACGCAGTATTTT.

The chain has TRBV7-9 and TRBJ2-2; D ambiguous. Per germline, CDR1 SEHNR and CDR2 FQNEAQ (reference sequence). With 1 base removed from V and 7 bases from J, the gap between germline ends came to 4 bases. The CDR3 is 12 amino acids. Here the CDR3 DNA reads TGTGCCAGCAGCTTAGATAACGGGGAGCTGTTTTTT. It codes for CASSLDNGELFF.

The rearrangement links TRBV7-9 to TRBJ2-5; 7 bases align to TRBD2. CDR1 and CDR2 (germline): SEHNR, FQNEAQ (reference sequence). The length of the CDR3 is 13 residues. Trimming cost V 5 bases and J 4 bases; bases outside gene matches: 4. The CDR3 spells CASSRGGGETQYF. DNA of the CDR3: TGTGCCAGCAGCCGGGGCGGGGGAGAGACCCAGTACTTC. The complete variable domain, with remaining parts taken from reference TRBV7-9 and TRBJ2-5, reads DTGVSQNPRHKITKRGQNVTFRCDPISEHNRLYWYRQTLGQGPEFLTYFQNEAQLEKSRLLSDRFSAERPKGSFSTLEIQRTEQGDSAMYLCASSRGGGETQYFGPGTRLLVL.